This is a list of T cell receptor beta chains from one sample in a study of blood T cell repertoires in COVID-19. Profiling relied on immunoSEQ multiplex PCR, and the TCRdb table lists in-frame clones only, not all of them. The sample has about 78,000 clones, about nine tenths seen once; the top ten hold around 1.9%. Material for sequencing was peripheral blood. These receptors all come from a woman aged 60 to 75 with acute or convalescent COVID-19. The CDR3 runs from the conserved cysteine through the conserved F or W. Each record gives: V gene, J gene, clone size, D gene, CDR3 DNA, CDR3 protein. The D gene is left open where the match is weak. Clone sizes are given selectively: once, few, many, or a class where the clone is expanded.

>TRBV5-1|TRBJ1-5|-|-
TGCGCCAGCAGCTTGGGACAGGCCAATCAGCCCCAGCATTTT
CASSLGQANQPQHF
>TRBV28|TRBJ2-4|once|-
TGTGCCAGCGGACTTTGGGGGGGGACAGGAAAAAACATTCAGTACTTC
CASGLWGGTGKNIQYF
>TRBV30|TRBJ2-7|-|-
TGTGCCTGGAGTTCCGGGAGTGGATCCTACGAGCAGTACTTC
CAWSSGSGSYEQYF
>TRBV4-3|TRBJ1-2|-|TRBD1
TGCGCCAGCAGCCAGCAAAGGGACAGCTATGGCTACACCTTC
CASSQQRDSYGYTF
>TRBV4-3|TRBJ1-1|once|-
TGCGCCAGCAGCCAAGGAGCGGGCTTGAACACTGAAGCTTTCTTT
CASSQGAGLNTEAFF
>TRBV28|TRBJ1-1|-|-
TGTGCCAGCAGTTTAGTTAGGCCCGGAGCTGAAGCTTTCTTT
CASSLVRPGAEAFF
>TRBV4-3|TRBJ1-4|-|-
TGCGCCAGCAGCCAAGATCGTAGCCCTAATGAAAAACTGTTTTTT
CASSQDRSPNEKLFF
>TRBV14|TRBJ1-1|-|-
TGTGCCAGCAGCCTGACTTTGGAGGGAACTGAAGCTTTCTTT
CASSLTLEGTEAFF
>TRBV7-9|TRBJ1-5|-|-
TGTGCCAGCAGCCCGAATTGGGGGGGTGATCAGCCCCAGCATTTT
CASSPNWGGDQPQHF
>TRBV4-2|TRBJ2-3|medium-sized|TRBD2
TGTGCCAGCAGCCAACAGTTAGCGGGGGGGCTTGCAGATACGCAGTATTTT
CASSQQLAGGLADTQYF
>TRBV18|TRBJ1-1|-|-
TGTGCCAGCTCACCACCGGGAGGACAAGCCATGAACACTGAAGCTTTCTTT
CASSPPGGQAMNTEAFF
>TRBV11-2|TRBJ1-6|-|TRBD1
TGTGCCAGCAGGACCGGGACAGAGGGTTCACCCCTCCACTTT
CASRTGTEGSPLHF
>TRBV4-2|TRBJ1-2|-|-
TGTGCCAGCAGCCAAGAGGATCAGGACAGTCGCCTTGGCTACACCTTC
CASSQEDQDSRLGYTF
>TRBV4-1|TRBJ2-1|few|TRBD2
TGCGCCAGCAGCTACAGACTAGCAGACAATGAGCAGTTCTTC
CASSYRLADNEQFF
>TRBV6-4|TRBJ1-1|-|-
TGTGCCAGCAGGGTAGATATGAACACTGAAGCTTTCTTT
CASRVDMNTEAFF
>TRBV5-1|TRBJ1-1|once|TRBD1
TGCGCCAGCAGCGCCCAGGGGGCAGGATACACTGAAGCTTTCTTT
CASSAQGAGYTEAFF
>TRBV3-1/TRBV3-2|TRBJ2-7|-|TRBD2
TGTGCCAGCAGCCAAGGACTAGCGGGGGTTCCCGAGCAGTACTTC
CASSQGLAGVPEQYF
>TRBV4-2|TRBJ2-5|-|TRBD2
TGTGCCAGCAGCCTCCGACTAGCGGGGGGCCCAGAGACCCAGTACTTC
CASSLRLAGGPETQYF
>TRBV5-5|TRBJ1-2|-|-
TGTGCCAGCAGCTTATCAGGGAATGGCTACACCTTC
CASSLSGNGYTF
>TRBV30|TRBJ1-1|few|TRBD1
TGTGCCTGGATTAGACAGGGGGAAATCGGGAACACTGAAGCTTTCTTT
CAWIRQGEIGNTEAFF
>TRBV29-1|TRBJ2-3|-|TRBD1
TGCAGCGTTGGGGTCAGGGGGCGAACAGATACGCAGTATTTT
CSVGVRGRTDTQYF
>TRBV7-3|TRBJ2-1|-|-
TGTGCCAGCAGCTTAGGGGGGATTCCGAATGAGCAGTTCTTC
CASSLGGIPNEQFF
>TRBV7-2|TRBJ2-7|few|TRBD1
TGTGCCAGCAGCTATGGGACAGGGGGCTACTACGAGCAGTACTTC
CASSYGTGGYYEQYF
>TRBV3-1/TRBV3-2|TRBJ1-2|-|-
TGTGCCAGCAGCAATCAAATGGAGGGAGTAGATGGCTACACCTTC
CASSNQMEGVDGYTF
>TRBV19|TRBJ2-7|-|-
TGTGCCACCCGGAGGGCCCCCTCCCACGAGCAGTACTTC
CATRRAPSHEQYF
>TRBV30|TRBJ2-3|-|-
TGTGCCTGGAGGTCAAACACAGATACGCAGTATTTT
CAWRSNTDTQYF